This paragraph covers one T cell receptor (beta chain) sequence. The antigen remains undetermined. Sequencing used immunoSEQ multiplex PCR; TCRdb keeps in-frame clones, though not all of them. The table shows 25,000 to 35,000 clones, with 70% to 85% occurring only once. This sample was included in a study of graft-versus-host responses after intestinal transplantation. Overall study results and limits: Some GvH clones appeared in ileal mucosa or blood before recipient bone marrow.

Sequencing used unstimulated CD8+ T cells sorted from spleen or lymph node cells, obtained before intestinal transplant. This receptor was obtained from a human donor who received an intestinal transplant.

This CDR3 is CASSGLRRTTEAFF. The CDR3 DNA reads as TGTGCCAGCAGTGGTCTCCGGAGGACTACTGAAGCTTTCTTT. This chain uses TRBV27 with TRBJ1-1; the D is unclear. V dropped 5 bases and J dropped 5 bases, with 15 bases sitting between them. CDR1 and CDR2 from the germline V gene are MNHEY and SMNVEV (reference sequence). This CDR3 spans 14 amino acids.